Listed here are 29 T cell receptor beta chains from one sample, sequenced in a study of blood T cell repertoires in COVID-19. Measured with immunoSEQ multiplex PCR; TCRdb has only the in-frame clones, and not every one. The data hold about 180,000 clones, with approximately 78% observed a single time. Sequencing input: peripheral blood. Receptor source: a woman aged 80 or older with COVID-19, enrolled during active disease.

This clone has a single count. This chain links TRBV7-9 with TRBJ1-1; D possibly corresponds to TRBD1 (6 bases). V lost 1 base to trimming and J lost 5 bases, with 8 bases between them. Germline CDR1 is SEHNR and CDR2 is FQNEAQ (reference sequence). This CDR3 is 13 amino acids long. The CDR3 loop reads CASSLDRVTEAFF. CDR3 DNA sequence: TGTGCCAGCAGCTTAGACAGGGTAACTGAAGCTTTCTTT.

This sequence joins TRBV9 and TRBJ1-1; no firm D call. This CDR3 spans 14 amino acids. The germline CDR1 and CDR2 sequences are SGDLS and YYNGEE. Deletions cut 0 bases from V and 3 bases from J, with 9 bases between. CDR3 region: CASSVVSGYTEAFF. CDR3 sequence (DNA): TGTGCCAGCAGCGTAGTATCCGGGTACACTGAAGCTTTCTTT.

This chain uses TRBV6-1 with TRBJ2-4, with 7 bases matching TRBD1. The CDR3 length is 15 residues. Germline V gene lookup returns CDR1 MNHNS and CDR2 SASEGT. After removal of 3 bases from V and 1 base from J, the junction contained 3 bases not matched to a gene. DNA for the CDR3: TGTGCCAGCAGTGAGACAGGGTTCGCCAAAAACATTCAGTACTTC. It specifies CASSETGFAKNIQYF.

J is TRBJ2-1 and V is TRBV3-1 (or the pseudogene TRBV3-2); 11 bases are a match to TRBD2. CDR3 length: 17 amino acids. V trimming: 2 bases; J trimming: 0 bases; junction bases outside the gene matches: 3. Germline CDR1 is LGHDT and CDR2 is YNNKEL (reference sequence). The CDR3 DNA follows: TGTGCCAGCAGCCAAATAGCGGGGGGGTTCTCCTACAATGAGCAGTTCTTC. It yields the protein CASSQIAGGFSYNEQFF.

The CDR3 sequence is CASSLVGNNYGYTF. CDR3 nucleotides: TGTGCCAGCAGCTTAGTCGGGAATAACTATGGCTACACCTTC. The rearrangement links TRBV7-2 to TRBJ1-2, with unresolved D. Trimming took 1 base from V and 1 from J, leaving 7 bases between them. From germline, CDR1 is SGHTA and CDR2 FQGNSA. The CDR3 is 14 residues long.

The chain carries TRBV6-5 and TRBJ1-1; 7 nucleotides align to TRBD1. The CDR3 contains 13 residues. CDR1 is MNHEY and CDR2 is SVGAGI in the germline V gene. The V and J ends lost 2 bases and 8 bases, in that order; junction bases with no gene match: 5. CDR3 bases: TGTGCCAGCAGTTACCCCGGGACAGAGGAAGCTTTCTTT. Protein product: CASSYPGTEEAFF.

J is TRBJ1-4 and V is TRBV25-1; D not certain. CDR3 length equals 14 residues. V dropped 1 base and J dropped 3 bases, with 6 bases sitting between them. The germline V gene has CDR1 MGHDK and CDR2 SYGVNS. The CDR3, as DNA: TGTGCCAGCAGTGAATTGCAGGCTAATGAAAAACTGTTTTTT. Encoded protein: CASSELQANEKLFF. The complete variable domain, with remaining parts taken from reference TRBV25-1 and TRBJ1-4, reads EADIYQTPRYLVIGTGKKITLECSQTMGHDKMYWYQQDPGMELHLIHYSYGVNSTEKGDLSSESTVSRIRTEHFPLTLESARPSHTSQYLCASSELQANEKLFFGSGTQLSVL.

V gene TRBV20-1 combines with J gene TRBJ2-5, with unresolved D. Trimming shortened V by 0 bases and J by 4 bases, and 3 bases separated the two germline ends. Germline CDR1 reads DFQATT; CDR2 reads SNEGSKA (reference sequence). The CDR3 length is 11 residues. The CDR3 region has the DNA TGCAGTGCTAGAGATCTAGAGACCCAGTACTTC. Its translation: CSARDLETQYF.

In this sample, this clone turned up once. The V call is TRBV29-1, the J call TRBJ2-7; 14 nucleotides match TRBD2. Germline assignment: CDR1 SQVTM and CDR2 ANQGSEA. The CDR3 is made up of 16 amino acids. After removal of 3 bases from V and 4 bases from J, the junction contained 8 bases not matched to a gene. The CDR3 region is CSVEGTSGRGPYEQYF. CDR3 nucleotide sequence: TGCAGCGTTGAGGGGACTAGCGGGAGAGGGCCTTACGAGCAGTACTTC.

Only one count was recorded for this clone. The chain carries TRBV4-3 and TRBJ1-5; no clear D gene. The germline CDR1 and CDR2 sequences are LGHNA and YSLEER. This CDR3 spans 15 amino acids. V lost 1 base and J 3 bases, leaving 10 bases between the germline ends. The CDR3 protein is CASSQVFPDNQPQHF. CDR3 nucleotide sequence: TGCGCCAGCAGCCAAGTCTTTCCAGACAATCAGCCCCAGCATTTT.

The chain uses TRBV18 and TRBJ2-7, with 11 nucleotides matching TRBD2. Trimming at V came to 1 base and at J to 0 bases, leaving 5 bases not matched to a gene. Germline CDR1 is KGHSH and CDR2 is LQKENI. The CDR3 spans 17 residues. CDR3 amino acids: CASSPRGSGGASYEQYF. DNA for the CDR3: TGTGCCAGCTCACCACGGGGTAGCGGGGGGGCCTCCTACGAGCAGTACTTC.

The V gene is TRBV3-1 (or the pseudogene TRBV3-2), the J gene TRBJ1-6, with TRBD1 matching 9 bases. The CDR3 contains 14 residues. Germline V gene data show CDR1 as LGHDT and CDR2 as YNNKEL (reference sequence). V trimming: 4 bases; J trimming: 11 bases; junction bases outside the gene matches: 6. The CDR3 here is CASSPTGTGTPLHF. CDR3 in DNA: TGTGCCAGCAGCCCGACTGGGACAGGGACACCCCTCCACTTT.

V and J are TRBV2 and TRBJ1-1, with D perhaps matching TRBD1 (6 bases). V was clipped by 7 bases and J by 3 bases, with 15 bases between them. This CDR3 is 14 amino acids long. CDR1 and CDR2 from the germline V gene are SNHLY and FYNNEI. DNA of the CDR3: TGTGCCAGCATTGGAGGGGGGGGCTACACTGAAGCTTTCTTT. Amino acids: CASIGGGGYTEAFF.

This clone turned up a few times. The rearrangement links TRBV28 to TRBJ1-3; 9 nucleotides agree with TRBD1. Losses at the gene ends were 4 bases for V and 5 bases for J; bases not matched to a gene: 6. This CDR3 has 15 amino acids. CDR1 is MDHEN, CDR2 SYDVKM, per germline. In DNA, the CDR3 is TGTGCCAGCAGTTCCCCCGGGACAGGGAGAAACACCATATATTTT. Amino acid sequence: CASSSPGTGRNTIYF. Looking up the rest from reference TRBV28 and TRBJ1-3 gives the full variable domain: DVKVTQSSRYLVKRTGEKVFLECVQDMDHENMFWYRQDPGLGLRLIYFSYDVKMKEKGDIPEGYSVSREKKERFSLILESASTNQTSMYLCASSSPGTGRNTIYFGEGSWLTVV.

V usage is TRBV4-2 and J usage is TRBJ2-1; 7 positions agree with TRBD2. The V and J ends lost 4 bases and 5 bases, in that order; junction bases with no gene match: 2. The length of the CDR3 is 13 residues. Per germline, CDR1 LGHNA and CDR2 YNFKEQ. In DNA, the CDR3 is TGTGCCAGCAGCCTCCTAGCGGACAATGAGCAGTTCTTC. Residues: CASSLLADNEQFF.

This sequence joins TRBV24-1 and TRBJ1-5, with D perhaps TRBD1 (5 bases). CDR1 is KGHDR and CDR2 is SFDVKD in the germline V gene. The ends were cut back, 4 bases at V and 0 bases at J, with 12 bases in the middle. This CDR3 comprises 16 residues. This CDR3 reads CATSDRKDTSNQPQHF. The DNA of the CDR3 is TGTGCCACCAGTGACCGGAAGGACACTAGCAATCAGCCCCAGCATTTT.

The gene calls are TRBV5-1 and TRBJ2-7, with D possibly TRBD1 on 6 matching bases. V gave up 1 base and J gave up 3 bases, with 11 bases separating them. Germline V lookup: CDR1 SGHRS, CDR2 YFSETQ. This CDR3 region has 14 residues. DNA of the CDR3: TGCGCCAGCAGCTTGTCTGGGGGCGTCTACGAGCAGTACTTC. Its protein is CASSLSGGVYEQYF.

The rearrangement uses TRBV3-1 (or the pseudogene TRBV3-2) and TRBJ2-1; no clear D gene. Looked up from germline, CDR1 is LGHDT and CDR2 is YNNKEL (reference sequence). V lost 4 bases and J 2 bases, leaving 6 bases between the germline ends. The CDR3 is 13 amino acids. DNA for the CDR3: TGTGCCAGCAGCCTCCAGACCTACAATGAGCAGTTCTTC. Translated: CASSLQTYNEQFF.

This chain connects TRBV13 to TRBJ1-1; D gene unclear. The length of the CDR3 is 20 residues. Germline CDR1 and CDR2: PRHDT and FYEKMQ (reference sequence). The V gene lost 0 bases and the J gene lost 1 base, with 24 bases spanning the gap. CDR3 sequence (DNA): TGTGCCAGCAGCTTAGGCGGGATTTTCTGGGCCCGGATGAAGAACACTGAAGCTTTCTTT. Translating it yields CASSLGGIFWARMKNTEAFF.

Only one count was recorded for this clone. The CDR3 spells CASSYRYWETQYF. The DNA of the CDR3 is TGTGCCAGCAGTTACAGATACTGGGAGACCCAGTACTTC. The chain uses TRBV28 and TRBJ2-5; no reliable D call. Germline values: CDR1 MDHEN, CDR2 SYDVKM. V lost 4 bases to trimming and J lost 5 bases, with 11 bases between them. The CDR3 loop spans 13 amino acids. The variable domain in full, completed from reference TRBV28 and TRBJ2-5, reads DVKVTQSSRYLVKRTGEKVFLECVQDMDHENMFWYRQDPGLGLRLIYFSYDVKMKEKGDIPEGYSVSREKKERFSLILESASTNQTSMYLCASSYRYWETQYFGPGTRLLVL.

This clone has a single count. The V and J genes are TRBV6-5 and TRBJ2-7; no definite D call. V lost 10 bases and J lost 0, with 10 bases in between. CDR3 length: 12 residues. Germline V lookup: CDR1 MNHEY, CDR2 SVGAGI. CDR3 protein: CATTLSSYEQYF. The CDR3 region has the DNA TGTGCCACCACTCTGAGCTCCTACGAGCAGTACTTC.

V usage is TRBV28 and J usage is TRBJ2-3; D is perhaps TRBD1 (7 bases). This CDR3 is 17 amino acids long. V was clipped by 4 bases and J by 2 bases, with 19 bases between them. Germline V gives CDR1 MDHEN, CDR2 SYDVKM. The CDR3 is CASSSRFGGGPTDTQYF. The CDR3 nucleotides are TGTGCCAGCAGTTCCCGGTTCGGAGGGGGCCCCACAGATACGCAGTATTTT.

This clone was seen once. This chain uses TRBV7-9 with TRBJ1-2; the D gene is possibly TRBD1 (6 bases). This CDR3 region has 15 residues. Trimming stripped 5 bases from V and 4 bases from J, with 17 bases between. Germline-derived CDR1 and CDR2 are SEHNR and FQNEAQ (reference sequence). CDR3 nucleotide sequence: TGTGCCAGCAGCCCGGACGCCCGACAGGCCTATGGCTACACCTTC. It is translated as CASSPDARQAYGYTF.

This clone has just a few counts. This chain connects TRBV4-1 to TRBJ2-7, with 14 nucleotides matching TRBD2. The germline gives CDR1 MGHRA, CDR2 YSYEKL. The trim removed 4 bases at V and 0 bases at J, leaving 8 bases unmatched. CDR3 length: 18 residues. DNA for the CDR3: TGCGCCAGCAGCCTCGGGACTAGCGGGAGTCTGAGCTCCTACGAGCAGTACTTC. Residues: CASSLGTSGSLSSYEQYF.

The chain links TRBV7-9 to TRBJ2-2; TRBD1 agrees at 9 bases. Per the germline V gene, CDR1 is SEHNR and CDR2 is FQNEAQ (reference sequence). This CDR3 contains 16 residues. J was trimmed by 6 bases and V by 1 base; bases with no gene match: 6. CDR3 region: CASSLVGTGSSGELFF. DNA of the CDR3: TGTGCCAGCAGCTTAGTAGGGACAGGGTCCTCCGGGGAGCTGTTTTTT.

The chain is built from TRBV19 and TRBJ1-3; 8 bases line up with TRBD1. Germline CDR1 is LNHDA and CDR2 is SQIVND (reference sequence). The CDR3 runs 17 residues. With V trimmed by 1 base and J by 0 bases, 5 bases remained unmatched. The CDR3 nucleotides read TGTGCCAGTAGTATAGCCCTCGGACAGGGCTCTGGAAACACCATATATTTT. Translating it yields CASSIALGQGSGNTIYF.

With regard to this clone: Other DNA sequences in the same sample also yield this CDR3. The V gene is TRBV29-1, the J gene TRBJ1-1; 9 bases match TRBD1. The CDR3 extends over 12 amino acids. The germline gives CDR1 SQVTM, CDR2 ANQGSEA. The trim removed 4 bases at V and 5 bases at J, leaving 2 bases unmatched. Here the CDR3 reads CSVATGGTEAFF. CDR3 nucleotide sequence: TGCAGCGTTGCGACAGGGGGGACTGAAGCTTTCTTT.

The CDR3 loop reads CASSYQAGAYNEQFF. CDR3 sequence (DNA): TGTGCCAGCAGCTACCAGGCGGGGGCCTACAATGAGCAGTTCTTC. V and J are TRBV7-8 and TRBJ2-1, with TRBD2 identical over 7 bases. The V gene's germline CDR1 is SGHVS and CDR2 FQNEAQ. The ends lost 4 bases at V and 2 bases at J; junction bases unmatched: 5. The length of the CDR3 is 15 residues.

The count of this clone is one. J is TRBJ1-1 and V is TRBV10-2, with TRBD1 matching 7 bases. With 8 bases clipped from V and 10 bases from J, the junction kept 7 bases outside the gene matches. Looked up from germline, CDR1 is WSHSY and CDR2 is SAAADI. CDR3 length: 11 residues. The CDR3 protein is CASLSGTAAFF. In DNA, the CDR3 is TGCGCCAGCCTTTCCGGGACAGCAGCTTTCTTT.